The 8 T cell receptor beta chains below were found in one sample sequenced in a study of OX40 agonist ivuxolimab in advanced cancers. The protocol was immunoSEQ multiplex PCR, while the TCRdb copy is restricted to in-frame clones and leaves out a portion. In the table there are around 66,000 clones, 85% of which are singletons. Sequenced here: CD4+ or CD8+ T cells sorted from blood, sampled in a trial of the OX40 agonist ivuxolimab. The receptors stem from an adult with an advanced solid tumor such as melanoma, head and neck, liver or kidney cancer.

The CDR3 is CASSMRGSGEQYF. The CDR3 nucleotides are TGTGCCAGCAGCATGAGGGGGAGCGGCGAGCAGTACTTC. J is TRBJ2-7 and V is TRBV6-5, with a weak D call TRBD1 (6 bases). The CDR3 is 13 amino acids. Trimming left V 6 bases short and J 6 bases short, with 15 bases between. Germline V gene data show CDR1 as MNHEY and CDR2 as SVGAGI.

The rearrangement joins TRBV5-4 to TRBJ2-2; D is perhaps TRBD2 (7 bases). Germline assignment: CDR1 SGHNT and CDR2 YYREEE (reference sequence). V lost 4 bases to trimming and J lost 2 bases, with 12 bases between them. The CDR3 sequence is 15 residues long. The CDR3 sequence is CASSPSGGNTGELFF. The DNA of the CDR3 is TGTGCCAGCAGCCCATCGGGGGGCAACACCGGGGAGCTGTTTTTT.

The rearrangement links TRBV5-5 to TRBJ2-3, with 7 bases fitting TRBD2. Germline V gene lookup returns CDR1 SGHKS and CDR2 YYEKEE (reference sequence). The trim removed 0 bases at V and 5 bases at J, leaving 6 bases unmatched. The CDR3 is 15 residues long. The DNA of the CDR3 is TGTGCCAGCAGCTTGGCGGCGGGAGCGGGAGATACGCAGTATTTT. It yields the protein CASSLAAGAGDTQYF.

The chain joins TRBV18 to TRBJ2-2, with 7 bases identical to TRBD1. The CDR3 is 16 amino acids. Germline values: CDR1 KGHSH, CDR2 LQKENI. J was trimmed by 0 bases and V by 1 base; bases with no gene match: 2. The CDR3 loop reads CASSPQGGSNTGELFF. CDR3 DNA: TGTGCCAGCTCACCACAAGGGGGCTCGAACACCGGGGAGCTGTTTTTT.

The gene calls are TRBV5-4 and TRBJ2-3; 8 bases agree with TRBD1. Trimming at V came to 2 bases and at J to 1 base, leaving 3 bases not matched to a gene. The CDR3 length is 15 residues. Germline CDR1 is SGHNT and CDR2 is YYREEE (reference sequence). The CDR3 nucleotides are TGTGCCAGCAGCTTTCCGACAGGGGGCACAGATACGCAGTATTTT. Amino acids: CASSFPTGGTDTQYF.

The gene calls are TRBV11-2 and TRBJ2-1; 14 bases are a match to TRBD2. Losses at the gene ends were 5 bases for V and 6 bases for J; bases not matched to a gene: 6. This CDR3 spans 16 amino acids. Germline CDR1 SGHAT, CDR2 FQNNGV. The CDR3 region is CASSAGLAGGVNEQFF. The CDR3 nucleotides are TGTGCCAGCAGCGCCGGACTAGCGGGAGGAGTCAATGAGCAGTTCTTC.

Concerning this clone itself: This same CDR3 is encoded by further DNA sequences in the sample. V usage is TRBV5-1 and J usage is TRBJ2-3; D is undetermined. Germline CDR1 reads SGHRS; CDR2 reads YFSETQ. V dropped 0 bases and J dropped 0 bases, with 5 bases sitting between them. The CDR3 consists of 14 residues. The CDR3: CASSLDSSTDTQYF. The CDR3 bases are TGCGCCAGCAGCTTGGACAGTAGCACAGATACGCAGTATTTT. Supplemented by reference TRBV5-1 and TRBJ2-3, the full variable domain reads KAGVTQTPRYLIKTRGQQVTLSCSPISGHRSVSWYQQTPGQGLQFLFEYFSETQRNKGNFPGRFSGRQFSNSRSEMNVSTLELGDSALYLCASSLDSSTDTQYFGPGTRLTVL.

This sequence joins TRBV30 and TRBJ1-2, with D possibly matching TRBD1 (5 bases). CDR1 is GTSNPN and CDR2 is SVGIG in the germline V gene (reference sequence). This CDR3 spans 17 amino acids. V was cut by 0 bases and J by 2 bases, with 19 bases left in between. CDR3 nucleotide sequence: TGTGCCTGGAGTGTAGGGGCAGGGCTAACCCTCAACTATGGCTACACCTTC. Amino acids: CAWSVGAGLTLNYGYTF.